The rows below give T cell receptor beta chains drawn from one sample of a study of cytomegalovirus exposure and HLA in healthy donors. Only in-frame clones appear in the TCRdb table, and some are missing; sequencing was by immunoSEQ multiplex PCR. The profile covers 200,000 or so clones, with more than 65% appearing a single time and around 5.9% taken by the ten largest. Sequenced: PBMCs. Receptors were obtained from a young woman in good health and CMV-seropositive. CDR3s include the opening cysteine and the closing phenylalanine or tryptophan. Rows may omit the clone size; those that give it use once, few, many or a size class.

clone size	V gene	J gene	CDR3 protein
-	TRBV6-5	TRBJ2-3	CASSYSGTTEDTQYF
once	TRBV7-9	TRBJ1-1	CSSARITGPLNTEAFF
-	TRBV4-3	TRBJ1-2	CASSQGGGRSYGYTF
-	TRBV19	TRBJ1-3	CASSNLSGNTIYF
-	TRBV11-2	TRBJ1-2	CASSRGDRGYGYTF
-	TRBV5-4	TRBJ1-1	CASSLNPLITIAFF
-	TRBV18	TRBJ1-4	CASSPRTGDEKLFF
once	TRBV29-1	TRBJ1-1	CSVRRADTEAFF
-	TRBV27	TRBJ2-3	CASSLSGTTRTDTQYF
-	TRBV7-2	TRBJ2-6	CASSPHSSGANVLTF
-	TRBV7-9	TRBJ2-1	CASSLGDRGVQNEQFF
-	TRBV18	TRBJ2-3	CASSPGVGTDTQYF
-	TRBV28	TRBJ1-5	CATVPSGQYSNQPQHF
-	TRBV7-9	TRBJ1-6	CASRPANFENSPLHF
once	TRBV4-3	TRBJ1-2	CASSQDPQANYGYTF
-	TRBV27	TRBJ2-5	CASSLRPNGGQETQYF
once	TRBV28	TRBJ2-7	CASWGAGQGMYEQYF
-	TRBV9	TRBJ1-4	CASSVVGAANEKLFF
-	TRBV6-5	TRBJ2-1	CASSYSRGSYNEQFF
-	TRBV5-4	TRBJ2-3	CASSLSGAGGVRAQYF
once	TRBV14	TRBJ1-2	CASSQYGTGKEKGGYTF
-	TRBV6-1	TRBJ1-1	CASSENPGGNTEAFF
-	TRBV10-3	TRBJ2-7	CAISESGPYEQYF
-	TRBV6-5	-	CASSYFSDRAYEQYF
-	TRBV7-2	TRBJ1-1	CASSLSGAVLGTEAFF
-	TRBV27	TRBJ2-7	CASSFEAGDYEQYF
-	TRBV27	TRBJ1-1	CASSPAGRMDTEAFF
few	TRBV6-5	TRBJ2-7	CASTYGSTYEQYF
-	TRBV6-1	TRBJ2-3	CASSGSSGGATDTQYF
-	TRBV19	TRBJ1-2	CASSIKRGGVSGYTF
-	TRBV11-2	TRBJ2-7	CASSLRAGGFPYEQYF
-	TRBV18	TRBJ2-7	CASSQGLSGYEQYF
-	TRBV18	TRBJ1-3	CASSQTAEGNTIYF
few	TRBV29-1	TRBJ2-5	CSVGQGGETQYF
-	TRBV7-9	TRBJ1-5	CSSSSTNTGSNQPQHF
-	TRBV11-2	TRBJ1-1	CASSLEGGAAFEAFF
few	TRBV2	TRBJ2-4	CASRPVWGGAKNIQYF
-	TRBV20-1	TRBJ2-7	CSARLDEQYF
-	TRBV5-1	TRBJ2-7	CASSLTSGSSYEQYF
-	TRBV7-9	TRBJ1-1	CSSRVKWGGKDTEAFF
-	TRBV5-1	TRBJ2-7	CASSIDRVGEQYF
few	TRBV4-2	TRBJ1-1	CASSQDLARITEAFF
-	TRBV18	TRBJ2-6	CASSPSAQGASGANVLTF
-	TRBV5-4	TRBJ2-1	CASSLGPSANYNEQFF
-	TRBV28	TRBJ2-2	CASRASGRWELFF
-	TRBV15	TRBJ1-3	CATSEDRGSGNTIYF
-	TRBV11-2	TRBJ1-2	CASSLLMDYEDGYTF